The present TCR beta chain was sequenced within a study of vaccination effects on CD4 cells after COVID-19. Across the study: Early after vaccination, and again late, a few convalescent patients were sampled.

Study-wide findings and caveats: Spike-reactive clones detected post-vaccine in convalescents consisted mainly of new vaccine-induced clones.

A note on this clone: Its cognate antigen is unknown.

Libraries were prepared by immunoSEQ multiplex PCR; TCRdb keeps only in-frame clonotypes and omits some of them. This table holds 40,000 to 55,000 clones, just over 75% found once. Subsequent to a culture period of about ten days, CD4+ T cells were isolated. This person caught SARS-CoV-2 sometime from March to December 2020, and PCR testing confirmed the infection. As their vaccination, participants received two doses of either BNT162b2 or mRNA-1273. This sample comprised CD4+ T cells from PBMCs cultured without peptide, obtained after COVID-19 vaccination. The sequence was collected from a human donor who had a prior SARS-CoV-2 infection.

As DNA, the CDR3 is TGTGCCAGCAGCCCCATCGGGGGGAGAAACACTGAAGCTTTCTTT. It encodes CASSPIGGRNTEAFF. This chain joins TRBV9 and TRBJ1-1, with TRBD1 as a possible D gene (5 bases). The V and J ends lost 4 bases and 2 bases respectively, with 15 bases between them. This CDR3 comprises 15 residues. CDR1 and CDR2 (germline): SGDLS, YYNGEE.